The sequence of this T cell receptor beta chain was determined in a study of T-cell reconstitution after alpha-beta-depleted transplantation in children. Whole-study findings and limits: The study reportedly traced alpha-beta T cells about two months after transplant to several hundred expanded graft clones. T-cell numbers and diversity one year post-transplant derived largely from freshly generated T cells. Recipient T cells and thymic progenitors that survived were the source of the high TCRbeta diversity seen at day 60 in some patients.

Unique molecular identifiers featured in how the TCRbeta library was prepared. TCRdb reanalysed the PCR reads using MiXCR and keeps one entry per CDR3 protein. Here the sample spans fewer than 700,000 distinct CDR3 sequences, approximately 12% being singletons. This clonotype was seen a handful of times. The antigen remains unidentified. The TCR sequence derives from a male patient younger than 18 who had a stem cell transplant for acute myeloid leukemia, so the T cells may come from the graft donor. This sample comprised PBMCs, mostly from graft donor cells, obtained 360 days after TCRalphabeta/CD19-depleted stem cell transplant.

CDR3 amino acids: CASTQDLYGYTF. Written as DNA, the CDR3 is TGTGCCAGCACGCAGGACCTCTATGGCTACACCTTC. This chain uses TRBV6-2 or TRBV6-3 with TRBJ1-2; D is unclear. The CDR3 covers 12 residues. CDR1 is MNHEY and CDR2 is SVGEGT in the germline V gene. V was shortened by 7 bases and J by 4 bases, with 10 bases between the two germline ends.